The 26 T cell receptor beta chains in this list originate from one sample, sequenced in a study of memory CD4+ T cells and cytomegalovirus serostatus. Here immunoSEQ multiplex PCR was the method, and the copy in TCRdb shows in-frame clones only, minus some. The sample lists approximately 65,000 clones, roughly four fifths seen once, with 0.88% in the top ten. The sort gate was single viable CD3+CD4+CD8-CD45RO+ cells for memory CD4+ T cells. The sequenced sample consisted of memory CD4+ T cells from blood. The source is an adult in good health and CMV-seronegative.

V and J are TRBV6-1 and TRBJ1-1; TRBD1 matches 9 bases. Germline V gene sequence: CDR1 MNHNS, CDR2 SASEGT. The CDR3 extends over 14 amino acids. V shed 7 bases and J 5 bases; nucleotides not matched to a gene: 8. The CDR3 here is CASNEATGGTEAFF. CDR3 in DNA: TGTGCCAGCAATGAGGCGACAGGGGGGACTGAAGCTTTCTTT.

In this sample, this clone turned up once. The chain has TRBV6-1 and TRBJ1-5; no definite D call. V was trimmed by 0 bases and J by 8 bases, leaving 20 bases between them. The CDR3 consists of 17 residues. Per the germline V gene, CDR1 is MNHNS and CDR2 is SASEGT. The CDR3 sequence: CASSEALGFSVSEPQHF. The CDR3 DNA follows: TGTGCCAGCAGTGAAGCCCTCGGGTTCAGCGTGTCGGAGCCCCAGCATTTT.

The gene calls are TRBV14 and TRBJ2-2; TRBD2 matches at 11 bases. Germline trimming cut 1 base from V and 5 bases from J; bases unmatched to any gene: 6. The germline V gene has CDR1 SGHDN and CDR2 FVKESK. The CDR3 sequence is 17 residues long. DNA of the CDR3: TGTGCCAGCAGCCAAGTTCTACTAGCGGGAGTTACCGGGGAGCTGTTTTTT. Translated: CASSQVLLAGVTGELFF.

There are a few counts of this clone. The rearrangement links TRBV6-6 to TRBJ2-1, with 10 bases aligning to TRBD2. The germline CDR1 and CDR2 sequences are MNHNY and SVGAGI (reference sequence). The CDR3 is 15 residues long. V lost 2 bases, J lost 5 bases, and 3 bases stayed unmatched. CDR3 sequence: CASSYPGTSDNEQFF. The CDR3 nucleotides read TGTGCCAGCAGTTACCCCGGGACTAGCGACAATGAGCAGTTCTTC.

V gene TRBV10-3 combines with J gene TRBJ1-1; 10 bases are a match to TRBD1. The CDR3 is made up of 14 amino acids. Germline V gene data show CDR1 as ENHRY and CDR2 as SYGVKD. Unmatched junction bases numbered 2, after V lost 4 bases and J lost 3 bases. CDR3 in amino acids: CAISGGTGDTEAFF. The CDR3, as DNA: TGTGCCATCAGTGGTGGGACAGGGGACACTGAAGCTTTCTTT.

This chain links TRBV5-1 with TRBJ2-2, with TRBD1 matching over 7 bases. Germline CDR1 and CDR2: SGHRS and YFSETQ. This CDR3 is 16 amino acids long. With V trimmed by 3 bases and J by 7 bases, 12 bases remained unmatched. The CDR3 loop is CASSSEPTGSFGELFF. The CDR3 DNA reads TGCGCCAGCAGCTCAGAGCCGACAGGGAGTTTCGGGGAGCTGTTTTTT.

This clone was detected a few times. This rearrangement joins TRBV19 to TRBJ1-4; D not certain. The ends were cut back, 1 base at V and 7 bases at J, with 10 bases in the middle. The CDR3 has 14 residues. Germline-derived CDR1 and CDR2 are LNHDA and SQIVND (reference sequence). The CDR3 region is CASSIGPAPEKLFF. CDR3 sequence (DNA): TGTGCCAGTAGTATAGGCCCGGCGCCTGAAAAACTGTTTTTT.

The chain couples TRBV28 to TRBJ2-7, with 7 bases that match TRBD1. The junction had 10 bases not matched to a gene; V was cut back by 6 bases and J by 5 bases. The CDR3 is 14 residues long. Germline CDR1 MDHEN, CDR2 SYDVKM. The CDR3 sequence: CASSSTGARNEQYF. CDR3 DNA: TGTGCCAGCAGCTCTACAGGGGCGCGGAACGAGCAGTACTTC. The full variable domain, in which reference TRBV28 and TRBJ2-7 provide the parts outside the CDR3, is DVKVTQSSRYLVKRTGEKVFLECVQDMDHENMFWYRQDPGLGLRLIYFSYDVKMKEKGDIPEGYSVSREKKERFSLILESASTNQTSMYLCASSSTGARNEQYFGPGTRLTVT.

The chain couples TRBV28 to TRBJ2-7; TRBD2 might be the D (7 bases). V lost 7 bases and J lost 7, with 20 bases in between. The V gene's germline CDR1 is MDHEN and CDR2 SYDVKM. The CDR3 sequence is 14 residues long. This CDR3 reads CASIPGGTVREQYF. The DNA for the CDR3 is TGTGCCAGCATCCCGGGGGGCACCGTGAGAGAGCAGTACTTC.

This clone was observed a few times. The rearrangement uses TRBV6-6 and TRBJ1-4; D is possibly TRBD1 (6 bases). The V gene's germline CDR1 is MNHNY and CDR2 SVGAGI (reference sequence). The CDR3 extends over 14 amino acids. V was clipped by 6 bases and J by 1 base, with 9 bases between them. CDR3 sequence reads: CASRTQGTNEKLFF. The CDR3 DNA sequence: TGTGCCAGCAGAACACAGGGAACTAATGAAAAACTGTTTTTT.

This sequence joins TRBV7-3 and TRBJ2-5; D is perhaps TRBD1 (6 bases). V was trimmed by 2 bases and J by 4 bases, leaving 14 bases between them. Germline V gives CDR1 SGHTA, CDR2 FQGTGA. This CDR3 spans 15 amino acids. In DNA form, the CDR3 reads TGTGCCAGCAGCTTAGGGCTACAGGGTGGAGAGACCCAGTACTTC. Its translation: CASSLGLQGGETQYF.

This clone was observed a few times. Other DNA sequences in this sample translate to the same CDR3. CDR3 amino acids: CASSLLAGELFF. The CDR3 DNA is TGTGCCAGCAGCTTACTAGCCGGGGAGCTGTTTTTT. V and J are TRBV7-2 and TRBJ2-2, with no clear D. V was shortened by 2 bases and J by 6 bases, with 4 bases between the two germline ends. CDR3 size: 12 residues. CDR1 is SGHTA, CDR2 FQGNSA, per germline.

The chain combines TRBV18 with TRBJ1-2; no reliable D call. V was clipped by 2 bases and J by 4 bases, with 5 bases between them. Germline CDR1 KGHSH, CDR2 LQKENI. This CDR3 has 12 residues. The DNA of the CDR3 is TGTGCCAGCTCACCAGAGGGCTATGGCTACACCTTC. Its translation: CASSPEGYGYTF.

The J gene is TRBJ2-1, the V gene TRBV6-5; the D is unclear. Germline V gene lookup returns CDR1 MNHEY and CDR2 SVGAGI. V dropped 4 bases and J dropped 9 bases, with 13 bases sitting between them. The CDR3 has 13 amino acids. The CDR3 here is CASSFLLVGEQFF. CDR3 nucleotide sequence: TGTGCCAGCAGTTTCCTTCTTGTAGGTGAGCAGTTCTTC.

The J gene is TRBJ1-2, the V gene TRBV7-2; TRBD1 matches 11 bases. Germline CDR1 SGHTA, CDR2 FQGNSA. CDR3 length equals 16 residues. V shed 5 bases, J shed 6 bases, and the junction held 11 bases outside the gene matches. The CDR3 DNA reads TGTGCCAGCAGCCTCACAATCCGGGACAGGGGGGATGGCTACACCTTC. Protein sequence: CASSLTIRDRGDGYTF.

This sequence joins TRBV19 and TRBJ2-2; 15 bases are a match to TRBD2. Trimming took 6 bases from V and 3 from J; bases not matched to a gene: 20. This CDR3 contains 22 residues. The germline V gene encodes CDR1 LNHDA and CDR2 SQIVND (reference sequence). The CDR3 sequence is CASSIGGIWGTSGRSDTGELFF. CDR3 bases: TGTGCCAGTAGCATTGGGGGTATATGGGGGACTAGCGGGAGGTCGGACACCGGGGAGCTGTTTTTT.

The count of this clone is one. The chain couples TRBV30 to TRBJ2-2, with D possibly TRBD1 on 6 matching bases. V lost 0 bases and J lost 4, with 9 bases in between. Germline lookup yields CDR1 GTSNPN and CDR2 SVGIG (reference sequence). This CDR3 comprises 14 residues. The CDR3 protein is CAWSVTGITGELFF. The CDR3 DNA reads as TGTGCCTGGAGTGTTACAGGGATCACCGGGGAGCTGTTTTTT.

The rearrangement uses TRBV10-3 and TRBJ2-5; 11 nucleotides align to TRBD1. The closer fit of TRBJ2-7 to the DNA end suggests the J call may be wrong. This CDR3 comprises 12 residues. The V gene's germline CDR1 is ENHRY and CDR2 SYGVKD. The CDR3 spells CATGTGGYEQYF. The CDR3 DNA reads as TGTGCCACCGGGACAGGGGGGTACGAGCAGTACTTC.

The rearrangement joins TRBV18 to TRBJ2-1; 11 bases match TRBD2. Trimming at V came to 5 bases and at J to 7 bases, leaving 7 bases not matched to a gene. CDR1 and CDR2 (germline): KGHSH, LQKENI. This CDR3 contains 15 residues. The CDR3 here is CASSISGGAPNEQFF. The CDR3 region has the DNA TGTGCCAGCTCAATTAGCGGGGGGGCCCCAAATGAGCAGTTCTTC. Variable domain in full (rest from reference TRBV18 and TRBJ2-1): NAGVMQNPRHLVRRRGQEARLRCSPMKGHSHVYWYRQLPEEGLKFMVYLQKENIIDESGMPKERFSAEFPKEGPSILRIQQVVRGDSAAYFCASSISGGAPNEQFFGPGTRLTVL.

This clone appeared once. For the CDR3, the DNA is TGTGCCAGCAAAACTAACACCGGGGAGCTGTTTTTT. Amino acid sequence: CASKTNTGELFF. V usage is TRBV27 and J usage is TRBJ2-2; no clear D gene. The CDR3 sequence is 12 residues long. Between the trimmed V and J ends, which lost 7 bases and 2 bases, there was a span of 5 bases. Germline values: CDR1 MNHEY, CDR2 SMNVEV (reference sequence).

The chain joins TRBV9 to TRBJ1-1; D is unclear. V lost 0 bases to trimming and J lost 5 bases, with 17 bases between them. This CDR3 has 16 amino acids. The V gene's germline CDR1 is SGDLS and CDR2 YYNGEE. CDR3 nucleotides: TGTGCCAGCAGCGTAGATGGGGTTCGGGGTATAACTGAAGCTTTCTTT. Its protein product is CASSVDGVRGITEAFF. Full variable domain (remainder filled in from reference TRBV9 and TRBJ1-1): DSGVTQTPKHLITATGQRVTLRCSPRSGDLSVYWYQQSLDQGLQFLIQYYNGEERAKGNILERFSAQQFPDLHSELNLSSLELGDSALYFCASSVDGVRGITEAFFGQGTRLTVV.

The V call is TRBV30, the J call TRBJ2-4; 11 nucleotides agree with TRBD1. Trimming took 1 base from V and 10 from J; bases not matched to a gene: 9. Germline values: CDR1 GTSNPN, CDR2 SVGIG (reference sequence). The CDR3 length is 15 residues. CDR3 sequence: CAWSETGTGGDIQYF. CDR3 DNA sequence: TGTGCCTGGAGTGAAACCGGGACAGGGGGGGATATTCAGTACTTC.

V and J are TRBV7-9 and TRBJ2-3; no clear D gene. Per germline, CDR1 SEHNR and CDR2 FQNEAQ (reference sequence). The CDR3 extends over 12 amino acids. Trimming removed 10 bases from V and 0 bases from J, with 8 bases in between. In DNA, the CDR3 is TGTGCCACCTCGGACAGCACAGATACGCAGTATTTT. Residues: CATSDSTDTQYF.

The chain has TRBV7-2 and TRBJ1-2, with D uncertain. V was shortened by 4 bases and J by 2 bases, with 17 bases between the two germline ends. The germline CDR1 and CDR2 sequences are SGHTA and FQGNSA. This CDR3 is built from 16 residues. This CDR3 is CASSSRSGAINYGYTF. DNA for the CDR3: TGTGCCAGCAGCTCGCGATCGGGAGCGATAAACTATGGCTACACCTTC.

The chain recombines TRBV27 with TRBJ2-1; the match to TRBD1 covers 10 bases. The V gene's germline CDR1 is MNHEY and CDR2 SMNVEV (reference sequence). V lost 7 bases to trimming and J lost 3 bases; unmatched junction nucleotides: 6. The CDR3 sequence is 15 residues long. Written as DNA, the CDR3 is TGTGCCAGCAAATTACGGGACAGGGGCTACAATGAGCAGTTCTTC. Amino acids: CASKLRDRGYNEQFF.

The chain employs TRBV29-1 and TRBJ2-3; D possibly corresponds to TRBD2 (5 bases). The length of the CDR3 is 14 residues. V shed 4 bases and J shed 2 bases, with 13 bases lying between them. Germline V gene lookup returns CDR1 SQVTM and CDR2 ANQGSEA. The CDR3 DNA follows: TGCAGCGTTGGCTCGGGGTACAACACAGATACGCAGTATTTT. Translated, it gives CSVGSGYNTDTQYF.